This T cell receptor (beta chain) originates from a study of blood T cell repertoires in COVID-19. In the study overall: The United States, Italy and Spain supplied acute and convalescent COVID-19 samples. PBMCs, B-cell-depleted T cells, or T cells were the source of the cDNA or gDNA that made up the material.

Original handling: Reference gene primer amplification gave estimated nucleated cell counts. Profiling relied on immunoSEQ multiplex PCR, and the TCRdb table lists in-frame clones only, not all of them. V and J calls plus clone size are reproduced from that table; the DNA served to infer D and trimming. The table includes around 100,000 clones, roughly 90% detected once. Trimming cost V 4 bases and J 4 bases; bases outside gene matches: 8. CDR3 length: 16 residues. Germline V gives CDR1 KGHDR, CDR2 SFDVKD. Sequencing was done on a sample of peripheral blood. The clonotype comes from a human donor in a cohort sampled during active COVID-19. The chain has TRBV24-1 and TRBJ2-1; 8 nucleotides match TRBD2. This chain's CDR3 is CATSEWGAGVYNEQFF. Written as DNA, the CDR3 is TGTGCCACCAGTGAATGGGGAGCGGGAGTATACAATGAGCAGTTCTTC.